The present entry profiles one T cell receptor beta chain with its context. The antigen is not known. This likely comes from a read error, as the CDR3 has no conserved phenylalanine or tryptophan at its end. The DNA is omitted, as the CDR3 cannot be located on it reliably, and the CDR3 follows TCRdb's listing. Germline V gives CDR1 SGHNT, CDR2 YYREEE (reference sequence). With termini counted, the CDR3 has 13 amino acids. PBMCs that had been cryopreserved were the source of about 2 micrograms of genomic DNA for TCR beta libraries. The method was immunoSEQ multiplex PCR; TCRdb's version includes in-frame clones alone and lacks a portion of them. The sample records some 150,000 clones, about 79% being singletons. These data originate in a study of cytotoxic CD8 clonotypes in ibrutinib-treated CLL. Looking at the study overall: The cohort had about 10 relapsed/refractory and fewer than 16 treatment-naive patients, 17 to 18 IGHV unmutated. After median about 5.5 years, roughly 14 stayed in remission, approximately 12 progressed; responses roughly 25 partial, 2 complete.

Study outcomes and limitations: Public clonotypes proved infrequent, and on treatment they shrank or remained steady.

Specimen: PBMCs, collected after 12 months of ibrutinib treatment. The receptor was isolated from a human donor with chronic lymphocytic leukemia. This chain connects TRBV5-4 to TRBJ1-2. The CDR3 protein is CASSLERYRDLIL.